This is a list of T cell receptor beta chains from one sample in a study of blood T cell repertoires in COVID-19. The method was immunoSEQ multiplex PCR; TCRdb's version includes in-frame clones alone and lacks a portion of them. The sample yields about 190,000 clones, around 80% seen once. The sample was peripheral blood. These receptors were taken from a woman in her sixties or seventies with COVID-19, enrolled during active disease. Each CDR3 is given with its conserved first and last residue. Each record gives: CDR3 protein, CDR3 DNA, clone size, V gene, J gene, D gene. The D gene is left open where the match is weak. Clone size appears in some rows only: once, few, many, or a class for an expanded clone.

CACNRVWRETQYF	TGTGCCTGCAACAGGGTTTGGCGGGAGACCCAGTACTTC	.	TRBV19	TRBJ2-5	.
CASSGTSGTFVF	TGTGCCAGCAGCGGGACTAGCGGGACCTTCGTCTTC	.	TRBV6-5	TRBJ2-7	TRBD2
CASSIRRQPIEKLFF	TGTGCCAGTAGTATAAGGCGGCAGCCCATTGAAAAACTGTTTTTT	.	TRBV19	TRBJ1-4	.
CASSLGREETQYF	TGTGCCAGCAGTTTAGGGAGGGAAGAGACCCAGTACTTC	.	TRBV27	TRBJ2-5	TRBD2
CASRLQGGEYF	TGTGCCAGCAGACTACAGGGGGGGGAGTACTTC	.	TRBV2	TRBJ2-5	.
CASQGGDSSYNEQFF	TGTGCCAGCCAAGGGGGGGATAGCTCCTACAATGAGCAGTTCTTC	.	TRBV3-1/TRBV3-2	TRBJ2-1	.
CASSPQVNYGYTF	TGTGCCAGCAGTCCACAGGTTAACTATGGCTACACCTTC	.	TRBV6-5	TRBJ1-2	.
CASSLIILAGANEQFF	TGTGCCAGCAGTTTAATAATCCTAGCGGGGGCGAATGAGCAGTTCTTC	once	TRBV28	TRBJ2-1	TRBD2
CASSLTRGSTGELFF	TGTGCCAGCAGCTTAACTAGGGGGTCCACCGGGGAGCTGTTTTTT	once	TRBV7-3	TRBJ2-2	.
CASGEGAHYGYTF	TGTGCCAGTGGAGAGGGGGCGCACTATGGCTACACCTTC	.	TRBV6-6	TRBJ1-2	TRBD1
CASRGGLGSGVGNTIYF	TGCGCCAGCAGAGGGGGATTGGGGTCTGGAGTTGGAAACACCATATATTTT	.	TRBV4-3	TRBJ1-3	.
CASSQGANQPQHF	TGTGCCAGCTCACAGGGGGCGAACCAGCCCCAGCATTTT	.	TRBV18	TRBJ1-5	TRBD1
CASSSGPQGYGYTF	TGTGCCAGCAGCTCAGGTCCACAGGGTTATGGCTACACCTTC	.	TRBV7-9	TRBJ1-2	.
CASSPRWQGTGELFF	TGTGCCAGCTCACCACGGTGGCAGGGCACCGGGGAGCTGTTTTTT	once	TRBV18	TRBJ2-2	.
CASSQSLFAGHGEFF	TGTGCCAGCAGCCAAAGCCTTTTCGCAGGGCATGGGGAGTTCTTC	.	TRBV3-1/TRBV3-2	TRBJ2-1	.
CASSQERQSNEQFF	TGTGCCAGCAGCCAAGAACGACAGTCCAATGAGCAGTTCTTC	.	TRBV14	TRBJ2-1	.
CASSQSRGTGFYGYTF	TGCGCCAGCAGTCAATCGCGGGGGACAGGCTTCTATGGCTACACCTTC	.	TRBV23-1	TRBJ1-2	TRBD1
CASSYTGVWYTEAFF	TGTGCCAGCAGTTACACAGGGGTCTGGTACACTGAAGCTTTCTTT	.	TRBV6-5	TRBJ1-1	TRBD1
CSASGPWGAAGNTIYF	TGCAGTGCTAGTGGCCCGTGGGGCGCAGCTGGAAACACCATATATTTT	.	TRBV20-1	TRBJ1-3	.
CASSLQGLVEDTQYF	TGTGCCAGCAGCTTACAGGGTTTGGTGGAAGATACGCAGTATTTT	.	TRBV11-2	TRBJ2-3	.
CASMHSRNTEAFF	TGTGCCAGCATGCACAGCAGAAACACTGAAGCTTTCTTT	few	TRBV6-5	TRBJ1-1	.
CASSLGQGMDSPLHF	TGTGCCAGCAGCTTAGGACAGGGGATGGATTCACCCCTCCACTTT	.	TRBV11-1	TRBJ1-6	TRBD1
CASSFTSRGLATNEKLFF	TGTGCCAGCAGTTTCACCTCTAGAGGGTTAGCAACTAATGAAAAACTGTTTTTT	.	TRBV28	TRBJ1-4	.
CATSSWASTDTQYF	TGTGCCACCAGCAGCTGGGCTAGCACAGATACGCAGTATTTT	once	TRBV15	TRBJ2-3	.
CASSLAAGSPLHF	TGTGCCAGCAGCTTAGCAGCAGGATCACCCCTCCACTTT	.	TRBV11-3	TRBJ1-6	.
CASSLAKRGVGLAGNQETQYF	TGTGCCAGCAGCTTAGCGAAAAGGGGGGTGGGACTAGCGGGGAACCAAGAGACCCAGTACTTC	.	TRBV7-6	TRBJ2-5	TRBD2
CASSLRGTGGLVTYEQYF	TGTGCCAGCAGTTTACGGGGGACAGGGGGTCTGGTGACGTACGAGCAGTACTTC	.	TRBV27	TRBJ2-7	TRBD1
CASSPLREAFF	TGCGCCAGCAGCCCCCTAAGAGAAGCTTTCTTT	few	TRBV10-2	TRBJ1-1	.
CASTPLGESGANVLTF	TGTGCCAGTACCCCCCTCGGGGAATCCGGGGCCAACGTCCTGACTTTC	.	TRBV19	TRBJ2-6	.
CASSLQTGTGTYEQYF	TGTGCCAGCAGTCTACAGACCGGGACAGGGACCTACGAGCAGTACTTC	.	TRBV27	TRBJ2-7	TRBD1
CASSPTGQYGGYTF	TGTGCCAGCAGTCCCACTGGGCAGTACGGAGGCTACACCTTC	.	TRBV6-1	TRBJ1-2	.
CASSLQGPGEAFF	TGTGCCAGCAGCCTACAGGGGCCGGGAGAAGCTTTCTTT	.	TRBV28	TRBJ1-1	TRBD1
CASSPRDRGLRRTDTQYF	TGTGCCAGCAGCCCCCGGGACAGGGGGCTTCGTCGCACAGATACGCAGTATTTT	.	TRBV3-1/TRBV3-2	TRBJ2-3	TRBD1
CASSLAGGEAFF	TGTGCCAGCAGCTTAGCGGGGGGTGAAGCTTTCTTT	.	TRBV7-8	TRBJ1-1	.
CASSLARDRAGYGYTF	TGTGCCAGCAGCTTAGCCCGGGACAGGGCCGGCTATGGCTACACCTTC	few	TRBV7-8	TRBJ1-2	TRBD1
CASDRDRGIYGYTF	TGTGCCAGCGACCGGGACAGGGGCATCTATGGCTACACCTTC	.	TRBV28	TRBJ1-2	TRBD1
CASSSGLAAMNTGELFF	TGTGCCAGCAGCTCGGGACTAGCGGCAATGAACACCGGGGAGCTGTTTTTT	.	TRBV5-4	TRBJ2-2	TRBD2
CASSPLSTGTRTTEQYF	TGTGCCAGCAGTCCCCTCAGCACCGGGACTAGAACGACCGAGCAGTACTTC	.	TRBV28	TRBJ2-7	TRBD2
CASSLTGMRGPVGELFF	TGTGCCAGCAGCTTAACGGGGATGCGGGGGCCGGTTGGGGAGCTGTTTTTT	.	TRBV7-3	TRBJ2-2	.
CASTRGDTQYF	TGTGCCAGCACCCGGGGAGATACGCAGTATTTT	.	TRBV5-4	TRBJ2-3	.
CASSIVRGANTGELFF	TGTGCCAGTAGTATAGTGAGAGGCGCGAACACCGGGGAGCTGTTTTTT	.	TRBV19	TRBJ2-2	.
CASGFEETEAFF	TGTGCTAGTGGTTTCGAAGAGACTGAAGCTTTCTTT	.	TRBV12-5	TRBJ1-1	.